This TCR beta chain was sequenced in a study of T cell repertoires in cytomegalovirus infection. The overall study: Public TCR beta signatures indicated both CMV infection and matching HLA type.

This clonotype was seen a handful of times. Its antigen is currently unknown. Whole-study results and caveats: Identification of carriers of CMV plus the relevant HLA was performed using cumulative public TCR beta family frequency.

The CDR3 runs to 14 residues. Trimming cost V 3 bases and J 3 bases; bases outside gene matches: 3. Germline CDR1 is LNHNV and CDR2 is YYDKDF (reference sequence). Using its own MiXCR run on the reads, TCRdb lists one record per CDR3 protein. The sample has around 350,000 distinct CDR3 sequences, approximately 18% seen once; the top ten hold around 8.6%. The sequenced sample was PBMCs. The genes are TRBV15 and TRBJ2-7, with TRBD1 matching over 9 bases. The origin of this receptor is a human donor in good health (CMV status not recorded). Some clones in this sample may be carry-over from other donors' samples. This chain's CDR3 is CATSRGQGIYEQYF. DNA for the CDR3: TGTGCCACCAGCAGGGGACAGGGAATCTACGAGCAGTACTTC.